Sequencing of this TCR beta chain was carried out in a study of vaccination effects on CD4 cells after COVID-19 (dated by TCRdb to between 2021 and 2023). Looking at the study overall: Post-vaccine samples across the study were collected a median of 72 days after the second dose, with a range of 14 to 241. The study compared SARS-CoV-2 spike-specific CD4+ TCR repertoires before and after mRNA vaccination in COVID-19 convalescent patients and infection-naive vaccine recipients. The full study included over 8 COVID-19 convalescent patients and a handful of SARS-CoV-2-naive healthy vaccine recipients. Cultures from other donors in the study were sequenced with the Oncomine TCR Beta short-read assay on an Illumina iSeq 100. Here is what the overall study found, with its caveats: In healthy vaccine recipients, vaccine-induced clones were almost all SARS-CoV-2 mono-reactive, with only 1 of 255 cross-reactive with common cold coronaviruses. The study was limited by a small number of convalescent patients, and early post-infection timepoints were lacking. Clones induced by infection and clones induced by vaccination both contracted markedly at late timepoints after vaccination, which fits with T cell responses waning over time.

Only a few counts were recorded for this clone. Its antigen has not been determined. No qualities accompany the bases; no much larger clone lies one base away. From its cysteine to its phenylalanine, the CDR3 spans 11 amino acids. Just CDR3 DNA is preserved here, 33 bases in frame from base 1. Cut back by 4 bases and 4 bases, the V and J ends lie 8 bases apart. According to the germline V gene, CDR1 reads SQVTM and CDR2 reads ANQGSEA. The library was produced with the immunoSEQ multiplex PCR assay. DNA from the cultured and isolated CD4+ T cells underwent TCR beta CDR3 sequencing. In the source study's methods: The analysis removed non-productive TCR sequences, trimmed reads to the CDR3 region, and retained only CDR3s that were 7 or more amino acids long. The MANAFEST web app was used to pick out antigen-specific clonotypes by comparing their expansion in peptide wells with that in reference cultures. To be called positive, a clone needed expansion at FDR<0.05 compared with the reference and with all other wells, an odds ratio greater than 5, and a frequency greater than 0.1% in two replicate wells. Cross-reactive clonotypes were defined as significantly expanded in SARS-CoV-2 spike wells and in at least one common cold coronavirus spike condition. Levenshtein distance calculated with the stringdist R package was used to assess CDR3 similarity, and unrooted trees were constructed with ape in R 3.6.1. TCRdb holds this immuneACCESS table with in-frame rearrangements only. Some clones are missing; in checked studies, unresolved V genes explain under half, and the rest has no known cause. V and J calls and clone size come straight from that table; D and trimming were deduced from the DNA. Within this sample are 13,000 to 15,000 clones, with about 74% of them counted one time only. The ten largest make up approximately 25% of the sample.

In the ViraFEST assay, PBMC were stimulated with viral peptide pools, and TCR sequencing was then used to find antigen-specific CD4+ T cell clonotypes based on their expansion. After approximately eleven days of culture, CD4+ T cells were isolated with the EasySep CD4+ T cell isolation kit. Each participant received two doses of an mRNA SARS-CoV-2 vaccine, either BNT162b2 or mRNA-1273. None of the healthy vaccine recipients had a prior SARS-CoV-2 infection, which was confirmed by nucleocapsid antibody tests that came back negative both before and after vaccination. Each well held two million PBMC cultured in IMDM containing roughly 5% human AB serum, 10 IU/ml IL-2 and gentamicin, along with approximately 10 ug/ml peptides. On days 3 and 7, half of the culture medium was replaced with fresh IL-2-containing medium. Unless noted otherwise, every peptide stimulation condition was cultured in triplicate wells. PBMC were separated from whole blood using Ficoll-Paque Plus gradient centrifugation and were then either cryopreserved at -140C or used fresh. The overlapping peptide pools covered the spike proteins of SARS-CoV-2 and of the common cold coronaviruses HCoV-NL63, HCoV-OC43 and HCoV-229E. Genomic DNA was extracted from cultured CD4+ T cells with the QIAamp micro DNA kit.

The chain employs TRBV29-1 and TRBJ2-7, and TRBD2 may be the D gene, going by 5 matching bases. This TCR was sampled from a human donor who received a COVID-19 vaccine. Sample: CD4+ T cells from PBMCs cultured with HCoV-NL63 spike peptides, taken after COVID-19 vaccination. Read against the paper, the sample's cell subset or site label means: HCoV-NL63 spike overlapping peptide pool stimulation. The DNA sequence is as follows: TGCAGCGTTGCGTCGGGGTACGAGCAGTACTTC. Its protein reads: CSVASGYEQYF.